Detailed here is one TCR beta chain. This entry comes from a study of blood T cell repertoires in COVID-19. Across the study: Donors in the United States, Italy and Spain gave samples during acute or convalescent COVID-19. PBMCs, B-cell-depleted T cells, or T cells provided the cDNA or gDNA that made up the material.

Original analysis: Cell counts per sample came from amplifying reference gene primers. Libraries were prepared by immunoSEQ multiplex PCR; TCRdb keeps only in-frame clonotypes and omits some of them. That table is the source of V, J and clone size, and D and trimming were worked out from the DNA. The sample shows about 200,000 clones, about 91% of them seen only once. The TCR comes from a woman aged 40 to 50 with acute or convalescent COVID-19. The sample consisted of peripheral blood.

The CDR3 nucleotides are TGTGCCAGCAGCTTAGCGCAGGGCTTCCCGGAGGAAAAACTGTTTTTT. This translates into CASSLAQGFPEEKLFF. The chain has TRBV7-2 and TRBJ1-4, with TRBD1 as a possible D gene (5 bases). The CDR3 has 16 residues. Trimming left V 0 bases short and J 8 bases short, with 16 bases between. Germline V lookup: CDR1 SGHTA, CDR2 FQGNSA. Using reference TRBV7-2 and TRBJ1-4 for the parts outside the CDR3, the full variable domain is GAGVSQSPSNKVTEKGKDVELRCDPISGHTALYWYRQSLGQGLEFLIYFQGNSAPDKSGLPSDRFSAERTGGSVSTLTIQRTQQEDSAVYLCASSLAQGFPEEKLFFGSGTQLSVL.